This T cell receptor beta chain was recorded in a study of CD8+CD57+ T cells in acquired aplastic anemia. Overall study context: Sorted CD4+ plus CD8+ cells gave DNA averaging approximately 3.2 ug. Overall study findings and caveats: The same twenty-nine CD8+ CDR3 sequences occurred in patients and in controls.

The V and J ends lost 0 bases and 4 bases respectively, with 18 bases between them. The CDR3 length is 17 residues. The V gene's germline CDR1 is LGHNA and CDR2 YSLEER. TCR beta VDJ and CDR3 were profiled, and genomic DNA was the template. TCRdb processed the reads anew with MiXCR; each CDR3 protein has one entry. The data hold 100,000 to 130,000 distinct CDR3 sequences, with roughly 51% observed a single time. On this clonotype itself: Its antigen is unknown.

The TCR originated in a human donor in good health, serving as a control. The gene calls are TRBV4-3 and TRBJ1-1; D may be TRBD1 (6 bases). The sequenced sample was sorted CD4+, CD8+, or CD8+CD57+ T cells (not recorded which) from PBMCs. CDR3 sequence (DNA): TGCGCCAGCAGCCAAGAGTCGGCTGCGGGGGGGCTCACTGAAGCTTTCTTT. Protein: CASSQESAAGGLTEAFF.